The 31 T cell receptor beta chains given below trace back to one sample, sequenced in a study of human T cells and chemical hapten exposure. MiXCR, applied by TCRdb to the RACE reads, yields one record per CDR3 protein. This sample has 75,000 to 95,000 distinct CDR3 sequences; 9.5% to 12% occur once, and the top ten carry less than 2.5%. As to time point: patch test 2, 6 weeks after DPC sensitization. Treatment described: therapeutic diphenylcyclopropenone sensitization with weekly scalp DPC. Sequencing was performed on whole blood, taken in connection with sensitization to the hapten diphenylcyclopropenone (DPC). Source of these receptors: a man aged 40-55 years with alopecia areata. Some clones in this sample may be carry-over from other donors' samples.

This clonotype has only a few counts. The chain employs TRBV5-1 and TRBJ2-5, with a possible D match to TRBD2 (5 bases). The CDR3 has 17 amino acids. V lost 1 base to trimming and J lost 5 bases, with 21 bases between them. CDR1 is SGHRS and CDR2 is YFSETQ in the germline V gene. CDR3 region: CASSLFRESNAQETQYF. CDR3 coding DNA: TGCGCCAGCAGCTTGTTTCGGGAAAGCAATGCCCAGGAGACCCAGTACTTC.

In this sample, this clonotype turned up a few times. The V call is TRBV28, the J call TRBJ2-1; possible D gene TRBD2, 5 bases. The CDR3 sequence is 15 residues long. Trimming took off 6 bases at V and 10 bases at J, with 22 bases between the two ends. Germline V gives CDR1 MDHEN, CDR2 SYDVKM. Here the CDR3 DNA reads TGTGCCAGCAGCGAGGCTAGTCTACAATCGGGGGAGCAGTTCTTC. Protein product: CASSEASLQSGEQFF.

The chain uses TRBV5-6 and TRBJ2-7; 8 positions agree with TRBD2. Unmatched junction bases numbered 3, after V lost 4 bases and J lost 6 bases. Germline lookup yields CDR1 SGHDT and CDR2 YYEEEE. CDR3 length: 12 residues. The CDR3 sequence: CASSVTSGEQYV. CDR3 nucleotides: TGTGCCAGCAGCGTCACTAGCGGCGAGCAGTACGTC.

The sample holds a few counts of this clonotype. This chain connects TRBV5-4 to TRBJ2-1, with D hard to call. The V gene lost 4 bases and the J gene lost 3 bases, with 8 bases spanning the gap. The CDR3 is made up of 13 amino acids. Germline-derived CDR1 and CDR2 are SGHNT and YYREEE (reference sequence). DNA of the CDR3: TGTGCCAGCAGCCAGAATTTCTACAATGAGCAGTTCTTC. This translates into CASSQNFYNEQFF. Combining the CDR3 with reference TRBV5-4 and TRBJ2-1 gives the whole variable domain ETGVTQSPTHLIKTRGQQVTLRCSSQSGHNTVSWYQQALGQGPQFIFQYYREEENGRGNFPPRFSGLQFPNYSSELNVNALELDDSALYLCASSQNFYNEQFFGPGTRLTVL.

The V and J genes are TRBV5-1 and TRBJ2-7; TRBD2 matches at 8 bases. The CDR3 runs to 14 residues. Germline V gene sequence: CDR1 SGHRS, CDR2 YFSETQ. V lost 2 bases to trimming and J lost 0 bases; unmatched junction nucleotides: 1. The CDR3 DNA reads as TGCGCCAGCAGCTTTACTAGCGGCTCCTACGAGCAGTACTTC. Protein: CASSFTSGSYEQYF.

This clonotype was seen at least ten times. The chain links TRBV20-1 to TRBJ1-5, with TRBD1 matching over 7 bases. This CDR3 region has 14 residues. Trimming took 2 bases from V and 3 from J; bases not matched to a gene: 4. Looked up from germline, CDR1 is DFQATT and CDR2 is SNEGSKA (reference sequence). CDR3: CSARRQGVNQPQHF. Here the CDR3 DNA reads TGCAGTGCTAGAAGACAGGGCGTCAATCAGCCCCAGCATTTT.

V is TRBV29-1 and J is TRBJ2-5; 9 nucleotides agree with TRBD1. V was pared by 4 bases and J by 5 bases, with 8 bases of the junction left unmatched. The CDR3 spans 14 residues. The germline gives CDR1 SQVTM, CDR2 ANQGSEA. CDR3 nucleotides: TGCAGCGTTGTCCCGGGGACAGGGAGGGAGACCCAGTACTTC. This encodes CSVVPGTGRETQYF.

This clonotype was observed a few times. The chain recombines TRBV4-1 with TRBJ1-1; 9 bases align to TRBD1. J was trimmed by 3 bases and V by 3 bases; bases with no gene match: 14. CDR1 and CDR2 (germline): MGHRA, YSYEKL. The CDR3 has 18 amino acids. CDR3 bases: TGCGCCAGCAGCCATCCTATCAGGGACAGGGTGGGCGACACTGAAGCTTTCTTT. This sequence encodes CASSHPIRDRVGDTEAFF.

The chain joins TRBV10-3 to TRBJ2-5; 7 bases align to TRBD2. The CDR3 is 16 residues long. The ends lost 0 bases at V and 5 bases at J; junction bases unmatched: 9. Germline-derived CDR1 and CDR2 are ENHRY and SYGVKD. The CDR3 DNA reads as TGTGCCATCAGTGAGTCGATCCAGGGAGGGAAGGAGACCCAGTACTTC. Translation gives CAISESIQGGKETQYF.

This clonotype is judged medium-sized. The V and J genes are TRBV29-1 and TRBJ2-6; D gene unclear. Per the germline V gene, CDR1 is SQVTM and CDR2 is ANQGSEA. The CDR3 sequence is 13 residues long. Trimming pared 5 bases from V and 0 bases from J, leaving 5 bases between. The CDR3 reads CSVPFSGANVLTF. The CDR3 DNA reads as TGCAGCGTTCCGTTCTCTGGGGCCAACGTCCTGACTTTC.

This clonotype was seen a few times. V is TRBV12-3 or TRBV12-4 and J is TRBJ2-1; 9 bases align to TRBD2. Trimming took 6 bases from V and 5 from J; bases not matched to a gene: 11. This CDR3 has 16 residues. In DNA form, the CDR3 reads TGTGCCAGCAGCCGGACGCCGACTAGCGGAAACAATGAGCAGTTCTTC. As protein: CASSRTPTSGNNEQFF.

This clonotype was recorded many times. This rearrangement joins TRBV25-1 to TRBJ1-1; D is perhaps TRBD1 (5 bases). V was pared by 7 bases and J by 4 bases, with 13 bases between. The CDR3 spans 13 residues. Germline lookup yields CDR1 MGHDK and CDR2 SYGVNS. CDR3 sequence reads: CASTPGGGTEAFF. In DNA, the CDR3 is TGTGCCAGCACTCCCGGGGGAGGCACTGAAGCTTTCTTT.

This clonotype was detected a few times. The CDR3 region has the DNA TGTGCCTGGAGTGTACTAAAGTCCTACGAGCAGTACTTC. It codes for CAWSVLKSYEQYF. The chain uses TRBV30 and TRBJ2-7; D remains ambiguous. Germline V CDR1 and CDR2: GTSNPN, SVGIG (reference sequence). CDR3 size: 13 residues. The V and J ends lost 0 bases and 1 base respectively, with 7 bases between them.

This clonotype has a handful of counts. The V and J genes are TRBV6-5 and TRBJ2-1; the match to TRBD1 covers 7 bases. This CDR3 contains 17 residues. V lost 0 bases and J lost 8; bases outside the gene matches: 13. Germline CDR1 MNHEY, CDR2 SVGAGI. The CDR3 nucleotides are TGTGCCAGCAGTTACTCGGGGACGTCAGGGGGTGGAGATGAGCAGTTCTTC. This sequence encodes CASSYSGTSGGGDEQFF.

This clonotype has only a few counts. The V call is TRBV6-5, the J call TRBJ1-2; tentative D call: TRBD1 (6 bases). The CDR3 loop spans 14 amino acids. Germline assignment: CDR1 MNHEY and CDR2 SVGAGI. With 0 bases removed from V and 3 bases from J, the gap between germline ends came to 8 bases. This chain's CDR3 is CASSYSGGDYGYTF. The CDR3 region has the DNA TGTGCCAGCAGTTACTCTGGGGGCGACTATGGCTACACCTTC.

This clonotype turned up a few times. This chain uses TRBV7-2 with TRBJ1-4; 8 nucleotides line up with TRBD1. CDR1 and CDR2 (germline): SGHTA, FQGNSA. The CDR3 is 14 amino acids. V shed 2 bases and J 7 bases; nucleotides not matched to a gene: 3. This CDR3 reads CASSLRTGFEKLFF. The CDR3, as DNA: TGTGCCAGCAGCTTACGGACAGGGTTTGAAAAACTGTTTTTT.

This clonotype showed up just a few times. The chain uses TRBV19 and TRBJ2-1; a weak D match, TRBD2 (7 bases). Germline-derived CDR1 and CDR2 are LNHDA and SQIVND (reference sequence). This CDR3 has 15 residues. The V end lost 10 bases, the J end lost 3 bases, and 19 bases lay between the germline ends. The CDR3 loop reads CATRGAGVGYNEQFF. The CDR3 DNA reads as TGTGCCACCCGGGGGGCGGGAGTTGGCTACAATGAGCAGTTCTTC.

The chain recombines TRBV11-2 with TRBJ1-2; TRBD1 matches at 7 bases. With 0 bases clipped from V and 0 bases from J, the junction kept 4 bases outside the gene matches. The CDR3 extends over 16 amino acids. Germline V lookup: CDR1 SGHAT, CDR2 FQNNGV. The CDR3 reads CASSLEGQPTNYGYTF. The CDR3 DNA sequence: TGTGCCAGCAGCTTAGAGGGACAGCCGACTAACTATGGCTACACCTTC. The whole variable domain, remainder taken from reference TRBV11-2 and TRBJ1-2, is EAGVAQSPRYKIIEKRQSVAFWCNPISGHATLYWYQQILGQGPKLLIQFQNNGVVDDSQLPKDRFSAERLKGVDSTLKIQPAKLEDSAVYLCASSLEGQPTNYGYTFGSGTRLTVV.

This clonotype occurred many times. DNA of the CDR3: TGTGCCAGCAGCCTGACAGAGAACACTGAAGCTTTCTTT. The encoded protein is CASSLTENTEAFF. The J gene is TRBJ1-1, the V gene TRBV3-1; D is possibly TRBD1 (5 bases). Germline loops: CDR1 LGHDT, CDR2 YNNKEL (reference sequence). This CDR3 region has 13 residues. Deletions cut 4 bases from V and 1 base from J, with 7 bases between.

This clonotype showed up just a few times. The chain joins TRBV20-1 to TRBJ2-1; 12 positions match TRBD2. The CDR3 spans 17 residues. The junction had 13 bases not matched to a gene; V was cut back by 5 bases and J by 5 bases. The germline V gene has CDR1 DFQATT and CDR2 SNEGSKA (reference sequence). The CDR3 DNA sequence: TGCAGTGCTGGTCATCTGACTAGCGGGAGTTTCCACAATGAGCAGTTCTTC. Encoded protein: CSAGHLTSGSFHNEQFF.

This clonotype was observed many times. This chain uses TRBV27 with TRBJ2-6; D gene unclear. Between the trimmed V and J ends, which lost 2 bases and 4 bases, there was a span of 3 bases. Looked up from germline, CDR1 is MNHEY and CDR2 is SMNVEV (reference sequence). This CDR3 region has 13 residues. DNA of the CDR3: TGTGCCAGCAGTTTACACGGGGCCAACGTCCTGACTTTC. This gives the protein CASSLHGANVLTF.

In its sample, this clonotype was seen a few times. The rearrangement links TRBV29-1 to TRBJ1-2, with a weak D call TRBD1 (6 bases). The V end was cut by 5 bases, the J end by 5 bases, with 12 bases between. CDR3 length equals 12 residues. CDR1 is SQVTM and CDR2 is ANQGSEA in the germline V gene. The CDR3 loop reads CSVKTGSYGYTF. The CDR3 DNA follows: TGCAGCGTTAAGACAGGATCTTATGGCTACACCTTC.

The chain employs TRBV6-6 and TRBJ2-3, with unresolved D. The CDR3 totals 15 residues. Trimming pared 6 bases from V and 4 bases from J, leaving 17 bases between. The germline V gene has CDR1 MNHNY and CDR2 SVGAGI (reference sequence). This CDR3 reads CASSPGWGGADTQYF. Written as DNA, the CDR3 is TGTGCCAGCAGCCCCGGGTGGGGTGGCGCAGATACGCAGTATTTT.

This clonotype was seen many times. This chain links TRBV19 with TRBJ2-5, with D perhaps TRBD1 (5 bases). V lost 4 bases and J 4 bases, leaving 7 bases between the germline ends. Germline CDR1 LNHDA, CDR2 SQIVND (reference sequence). CDR3 size: 12 residues. DNA for the CDR3: TGTGCCAGTAGTACAGGGCGAGAGACCCAGTACTTC. This encodes CASSTGRETQYF.

This clonotype was counted only a few times. V gene TRBV6-4 combines with J gene TRBJ2-1; a possible D gene is TRBD1 (5 bases). The CDR3 extends over 15 amino acids. With 10 bases removed from V and 2 bases from J, the gap between germline ends came to 18 bases. Germline loops: CDR1 MRHNA, CDR2 SNTAGT. CDR3 loop: CANPLSQGPYNEQFF. DNA for the CDR3: TGTGCCAATCCACTGAGCCAGGGCCCCTACAATGAGCAGTTCTTC.

This chain uses TRBV19 with TRBJ2-6; no clear D. V was cut by 9 bases and J by 0 bases, with 12 bases left in between. Germline V gene sequence: CDR1 LNHDA, CDR2 SQIVND (reference sequence). This CDR3 has 15 residues. CDR3 loop: CASETGPSGANVLTF. Here the CDR3 DNA reads TGTGCCAGCGAGACGGGCCCCTCTGGGGCCAACGTCCTGACTTTC.

The chain joins TRBV12-3 or TRBV12-4 to TRBJ1-4; no reliable D call. The V gene lost 5 bases and the J gene lost 3 bases, with 7 bases spanning the gap. This CDR3 comprises 13 residues. The CDR3 is CASSARSNEKLFF. For the CDR3, the DNA is TGTGCCAGCAGTGCACGGTCTAATGAAAAACTGTTTTTT.

This clonotype was detected a few times. The chain joins TRBV11-2 to TRBJ1-1, with 7 bases identical to TRBD1. The CDR3 sequence is 12 residues long. Germline CDR1 is SGHAT and CDR2 is FQNNGV. With 9 bases clipped from V and 5 bases from J, the junction kept 6 bases outside the gene matches. The CDR3 nucleotides are TGTGCCAGTAAGGGACAGTCAACTGAAGCTTTCTTT. Encoded protein: CASKGQSTEAFF. The entire variable domain, with the rest obtained from reference TRBV11-2 and TRBJ1-1, is as follows: EAGVAQSPRYKIIEKRQSVAFWCNPISGHATLYWYQQILGQGPKLLIQFQNNGVVDDSQLPKDRFSAERLKGVDSTLKIQPAKLEDSAVYLCASKGQSTEAFFGQGTRLTVV.

This clonotype occurred many times. The DNA for the CDR3 is TGCAGCGTTGATTCTAAAGGCTCGGGACGGATCACAGATACGCAGTATTTT. Translated, it gives CSVDSKGSGRITDTQYF. The chain joins TRBV29-1 to TRBJ2-3; D tentatively fits TRBD1 or TRBD2 (5 bases each). In germline, CDR1 is SQVTM, CDR2 ANQGSEA. Trimming pared 3 bases from V and 2 bases from J, leaving 21 bases between. The CDR3 loop spans 17 amino acids.

The chain recombines TRBV20-1 with TRBJ1-1, with no clear D. This CDR3 contains 14 residues. Per the germline V gene, CDR1 is DFQATT and CDR2 is SNEGSKA (reference sequence). Trimming removed 6 bases at V and 1 base at J, with 15 bases between. CDR3 bases: TGCAGTGCACCCCGGGTAGGCCCGAACACTGAAGCTTTCTTT. Its protein product is CSAPRVGPNTEAFF.

The V gene is TRBV6-5, the J gene TRBJ2-3; D call uncertain. The CDR3 has 15 amino acids. Germline assignment: CDR1 MNHEY and CDR2 SVGAGI. The V and J ends lost 0 bases and 2 bases respectively, with 9 bases between them. The DNA of the CDR3 is TGTGCCAGCAGTTACTCATACGAAACCACAGATACGCAGTATTTT. Its translation: CASSYSYETTDTQYF.